Reported below is one TCR beta chain. This sample is drawn from a study of CD8+ T cells in alopecia areata. Trimming cost V 11 bases and J 7 bases; bases outside gene matches: 9. The CDR3 is made up of 12 amino acids. The germline V gene encodes CDR1 MDHEN and CDR2 SYDVKM. RNA extraction and reverse transcription yielded cDNA as sequencing template. Generated by immunoSEQ multiplex PCR, the TCRdb table keeps only in-frame clones and is missing some. This table has about 190,000 clones, 60% appearing once. Treatment: oral pan-JAK inhibitor, 5-10 mg twice daily. Here the sequenced sample was CD4+ T cells sorted from blood, taken at week 4, from a patient treated with tofacitinib. J is TRBJ2-5 and V is TRBV28, with 8 bases matching TRBD2. This receptor was identified in a human donor with alopecia areata. CDR3 residues: CALPGLGGTQYF. The CDR3 coding sequence is TGTGCCCTGCCGGGACTAGGAGGGACCCAGTACTTC.